Here is one T cell receptor beta chain with its context. Antigen unknown. The assay was immunoSEQ multiplex PCR, and TCRdb's table has in-frame clones only and misses some. Of more than 75,000 clones in the sample, 84% were seen once. The sample belongs to a study of OX40 agonist ivuxolimab in advanced cancers. At the level of the study: People who had prior anti-PD-1, anti-PD-L1 or anti-CTLA-4 therapy could take part, and 35% to 50% had some. The study's findings and limits: Expanded peripheral T cells had an undetermined antigen specificity. At 0.1 to 3.0 mg/kg, CD4+ and CD8+ blood T cells expanded clonally by week 6. Averaging showed that CD8+ T cells had more expanded clones than CD4+ did.

This clonotype was obtained from an adult with an advanced solid tumor such as melanoma, head and neck, liver or kidney cancer. The specimen was CD4+ or CD8+ T cells sorted from blood, collected in a trial of the OX40 agonist ivuxolimab.

In DNA, the CDR3 is TGTGCCAGCAGGGTCAGCGGGGGCACAGATACGCAGTATTTT. Translated: CASRVSGGTDTQYF. This chain links TRBV5-6 with TRBJ2-3; TRBD2 matches 7 bases. The CDR3 is 14 amino acids. Trimming took 5 bases from V and 1 from J; bases not matched to a gene: 4. The germline V gene has CDR1 SGHDT and CDR2 YYEEEE.